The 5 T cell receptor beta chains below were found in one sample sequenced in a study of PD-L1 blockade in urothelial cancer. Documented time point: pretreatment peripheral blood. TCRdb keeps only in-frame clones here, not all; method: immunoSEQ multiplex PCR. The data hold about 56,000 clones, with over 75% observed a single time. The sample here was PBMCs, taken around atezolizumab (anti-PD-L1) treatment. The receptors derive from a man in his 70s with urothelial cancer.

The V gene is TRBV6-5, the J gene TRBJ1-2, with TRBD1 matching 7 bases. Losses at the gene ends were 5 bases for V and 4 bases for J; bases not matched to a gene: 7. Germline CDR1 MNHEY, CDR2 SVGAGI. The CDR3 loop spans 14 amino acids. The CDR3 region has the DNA TGTGCCAGCAGTCCGAGGGGGCGTGTCTATGGCTACACCTTC. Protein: CASSPRGRVYGYTF.

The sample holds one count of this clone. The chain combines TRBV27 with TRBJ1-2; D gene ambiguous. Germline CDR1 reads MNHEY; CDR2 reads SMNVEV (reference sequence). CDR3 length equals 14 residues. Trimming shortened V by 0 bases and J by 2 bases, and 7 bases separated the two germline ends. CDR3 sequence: CASSLSGGNYGYTF. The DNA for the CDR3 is TGTGCCAGCAGTTTATCCGGCGGGAACTATGGCTACACCTTC.

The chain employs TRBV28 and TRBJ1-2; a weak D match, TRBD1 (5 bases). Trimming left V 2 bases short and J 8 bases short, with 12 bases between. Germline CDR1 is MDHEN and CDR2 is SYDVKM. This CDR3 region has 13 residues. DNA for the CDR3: TGTGCCAGCAGTTTAGGGTCAGGGTTGGGCTACACCTTC. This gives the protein CASSLGSGLGYTF.

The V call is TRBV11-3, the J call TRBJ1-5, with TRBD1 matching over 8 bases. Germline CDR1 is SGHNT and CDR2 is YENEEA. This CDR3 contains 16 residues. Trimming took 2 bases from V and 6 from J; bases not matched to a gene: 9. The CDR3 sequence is CASSLPGQGGCQPQHF. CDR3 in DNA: TGTGCCAGCAGCTTACCCGGACAGGGAGGGTGTCAGCCCCAGCATTTT.

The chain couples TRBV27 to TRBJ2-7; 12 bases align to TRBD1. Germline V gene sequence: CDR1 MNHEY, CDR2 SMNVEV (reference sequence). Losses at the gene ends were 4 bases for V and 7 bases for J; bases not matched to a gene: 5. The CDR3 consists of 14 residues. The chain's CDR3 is CASSWDRGLNEQYF. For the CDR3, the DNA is TGTGCCAGCAGTTGGGACAGGGGGCTTAATGAGCAGTACTTC.